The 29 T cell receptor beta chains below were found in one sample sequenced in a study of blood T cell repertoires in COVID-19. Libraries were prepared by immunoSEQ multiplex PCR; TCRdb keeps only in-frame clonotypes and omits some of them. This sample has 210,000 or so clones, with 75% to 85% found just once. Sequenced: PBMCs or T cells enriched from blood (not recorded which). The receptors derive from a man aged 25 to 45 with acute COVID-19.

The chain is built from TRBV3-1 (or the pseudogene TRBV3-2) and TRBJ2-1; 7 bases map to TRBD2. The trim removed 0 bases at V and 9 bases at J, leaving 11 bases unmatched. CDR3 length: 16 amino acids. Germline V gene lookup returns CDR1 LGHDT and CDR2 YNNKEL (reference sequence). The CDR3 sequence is CASSQERGVLGSEQFF. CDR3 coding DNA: TGTGCCAGCAGCCAAGAACGGGGGGTCCTGGGGAGTGAGCAGTTCTTC.

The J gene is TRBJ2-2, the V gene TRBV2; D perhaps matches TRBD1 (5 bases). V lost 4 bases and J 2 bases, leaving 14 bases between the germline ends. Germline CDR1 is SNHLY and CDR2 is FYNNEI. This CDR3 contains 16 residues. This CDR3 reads CASSVPGNVNTGELFF. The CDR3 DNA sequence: TGTGCCAGCAGTGTTCCAGGGAACGTAAACACCGGGGAGCTGTTTTTT.

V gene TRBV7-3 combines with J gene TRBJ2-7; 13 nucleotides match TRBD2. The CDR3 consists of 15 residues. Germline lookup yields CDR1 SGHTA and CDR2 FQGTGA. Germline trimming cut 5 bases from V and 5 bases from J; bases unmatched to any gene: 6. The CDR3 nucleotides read TGTGCCAGCAGCCACGGGACTAGCGGGGTCAACGAGCAGTACTTC. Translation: CASSHGTSGVNEQYF.

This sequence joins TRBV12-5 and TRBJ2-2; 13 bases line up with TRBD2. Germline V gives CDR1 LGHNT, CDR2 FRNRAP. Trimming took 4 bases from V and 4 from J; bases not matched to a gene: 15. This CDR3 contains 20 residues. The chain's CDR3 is CASGSSTLLLAGGPTGELFF. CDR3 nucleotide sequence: TGTGCTAGTGGTTCATCAACCTTGTTACTAGCGGGGGGGCCCACCGGGGAGCTGTTTTTT.

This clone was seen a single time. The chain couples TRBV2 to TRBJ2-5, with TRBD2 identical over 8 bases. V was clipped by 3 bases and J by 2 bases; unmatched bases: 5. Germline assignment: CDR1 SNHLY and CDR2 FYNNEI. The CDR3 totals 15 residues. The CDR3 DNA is TGTGCCAGCAGTGACTCGCGGGGGGAACAAGAGACCCAGTACTTC. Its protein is CASSDSRGEQETQYF.

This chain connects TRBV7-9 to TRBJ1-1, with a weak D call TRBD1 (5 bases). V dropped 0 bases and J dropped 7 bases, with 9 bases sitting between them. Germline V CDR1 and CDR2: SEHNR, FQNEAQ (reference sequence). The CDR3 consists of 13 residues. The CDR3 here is CASSLAGPNEAFF. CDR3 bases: TGTGCCAGCAGCTTAGCGGGGCCGAATGAAGCTTTCTTT.

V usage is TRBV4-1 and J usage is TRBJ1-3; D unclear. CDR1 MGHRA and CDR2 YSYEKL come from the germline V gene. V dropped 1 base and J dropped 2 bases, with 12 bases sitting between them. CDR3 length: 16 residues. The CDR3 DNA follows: TGCGCCAGCAGCCAAGTCCAGGCTCCTACTGGAAACACCATATATTTT. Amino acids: CASSQVQAPTGNTIYF.

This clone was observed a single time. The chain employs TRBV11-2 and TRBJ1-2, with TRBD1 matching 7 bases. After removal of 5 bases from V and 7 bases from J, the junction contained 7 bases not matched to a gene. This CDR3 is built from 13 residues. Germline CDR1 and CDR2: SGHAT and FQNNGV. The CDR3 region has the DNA TGTGCCAGCAGCCAACAGGGGTCCTCTGGCTACACCTTC. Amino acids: CASSQQGSSGYTF.

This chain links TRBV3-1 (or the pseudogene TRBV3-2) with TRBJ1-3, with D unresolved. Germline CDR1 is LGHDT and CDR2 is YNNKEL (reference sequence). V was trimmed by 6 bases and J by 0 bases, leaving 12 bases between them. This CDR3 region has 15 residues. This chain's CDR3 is CASSPFDISGNTIYF. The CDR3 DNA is TGTGCCAGCAGTCCATTTGACATCTCTGGAAACACCATATATTTT.

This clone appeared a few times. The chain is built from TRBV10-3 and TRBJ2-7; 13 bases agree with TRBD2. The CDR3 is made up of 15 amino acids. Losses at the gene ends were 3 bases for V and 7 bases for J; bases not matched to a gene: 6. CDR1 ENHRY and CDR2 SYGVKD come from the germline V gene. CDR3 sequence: CAISDRGLAGEEQYF. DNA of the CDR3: TGTGCCATCAGTGATAGAGGACTAGCGGGGGAAGAGCAGTACTTC.

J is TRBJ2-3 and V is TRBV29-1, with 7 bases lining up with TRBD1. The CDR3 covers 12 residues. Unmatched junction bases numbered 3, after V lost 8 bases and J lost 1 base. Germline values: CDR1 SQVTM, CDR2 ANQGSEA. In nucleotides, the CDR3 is TGCAGCTTAGGGACAGGCACAGATACGCAGTATTTT. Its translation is CSLGTGTDTQYF.

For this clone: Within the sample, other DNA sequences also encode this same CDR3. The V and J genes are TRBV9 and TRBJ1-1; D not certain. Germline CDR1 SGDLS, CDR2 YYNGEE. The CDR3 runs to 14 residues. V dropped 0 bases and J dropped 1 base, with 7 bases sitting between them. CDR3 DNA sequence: TGTGCCAGCAGCGTAGTGGCGGAGAACACTGAAGCTTTCTTT. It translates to CASSVVAENTEAFF.

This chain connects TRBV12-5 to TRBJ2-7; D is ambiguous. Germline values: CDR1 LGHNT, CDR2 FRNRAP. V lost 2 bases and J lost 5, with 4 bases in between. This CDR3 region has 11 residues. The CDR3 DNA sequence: TGTGCTAGTGGTTTGCCGGACGAGCAGTACTTC. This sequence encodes CASGLPDEQYF.

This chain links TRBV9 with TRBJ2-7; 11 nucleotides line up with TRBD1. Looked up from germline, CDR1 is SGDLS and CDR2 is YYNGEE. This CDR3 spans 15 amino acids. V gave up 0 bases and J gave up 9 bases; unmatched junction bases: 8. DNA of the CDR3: TGTGCCAGCAGCGTAGCTCCGGGACAGGGGGTAGGGCAGTACTTC. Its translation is CASSVAPGQGVGQYF.

CDR3 sequence: CASSIGQGWDDTQYF. CDR3 bases: TGCGCCAGCAGCATAGGACAGGGTTGGGATGATACGCAGTATTTT. The chain couples TRBV5-1 to TRBJ2-3; 8 bases are shared with TRBD1. Germline V gene lookup returns CDR1 SGHRS and CDR2 YFSETQ. V dropped 4 bases and J dropped 6; count of bases not matched to a gene: 10. This CDR3 region has 15 residues.

The CDR3 DNA is TGCGCCAGCAGGATCTCAGGGGTGGCTAACTATGGCTACACCTTC. It encodes CASRISGVANYGYTF. The chain joins TRBV10-2 to TRBJ1-2, with D perhaps TRBD1 (6 bases). Trimming took off 6 bases at V and 0 bases at J, with 14 bases between the two ends. CDR1 is WSHSY and CDR2 is SAAADI in the germline V gene. The CDR3 is 15 amino acids.

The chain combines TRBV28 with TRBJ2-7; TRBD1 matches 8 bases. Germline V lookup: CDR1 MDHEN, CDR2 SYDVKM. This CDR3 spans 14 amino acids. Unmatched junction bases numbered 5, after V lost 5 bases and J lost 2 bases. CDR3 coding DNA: TGTGCCAGCAGTACAGGGGGGAAAACCTACGAGCAGTACTTC. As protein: CASSTGGKTYEQYF.

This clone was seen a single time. The CDR3 DNA sequence: TGTGCCAGCAGTTTAAGCGGGGGGGGAGAGACCCAGTACTTC. It yields the protein CASSLSGGGETQYF. V gene TRBV27 combines with J gene TRBJ2-5, with TRBD2 identical over 10 bases. Germline CDR1 is MNHEY and CDR2 is SMNVEV (reference sequence). The CDR3 is 14 amino acids. V trimming: 2 bases; J trimming: 4 bases; junction bases outside the gene matches: 1.

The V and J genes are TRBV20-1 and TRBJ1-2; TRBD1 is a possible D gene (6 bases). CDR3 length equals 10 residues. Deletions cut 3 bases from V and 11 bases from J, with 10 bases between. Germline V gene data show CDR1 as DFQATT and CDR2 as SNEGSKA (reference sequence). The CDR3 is CSASRQGYTF. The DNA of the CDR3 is TGCAGTGCTAGTCGTCAGGGGTACACCTTC.

CDR3 in DNA: TGTGCTAGTGCTAACTCGCGTTTGGTTTCCTACGAGCAGTACTTC. Translated: CASANSRLVSYEQYF. The chain uses TRBV12-5 and TRBJ2-7; D not resolved. The CDR3 extends over 15 amino acids. V was shortened by 7 bases and J by 1 base, with 17 bases between the two germline ends. Germline CDR1 is LGHNT and CDR2 is FRNRAP.

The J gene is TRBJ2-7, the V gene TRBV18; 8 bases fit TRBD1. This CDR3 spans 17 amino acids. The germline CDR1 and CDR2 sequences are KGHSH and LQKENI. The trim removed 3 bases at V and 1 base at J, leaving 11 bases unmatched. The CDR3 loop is CASSPTTGGKGSYEQYF. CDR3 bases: TGTGCCAGCTCACCGACTACAGGGGGAAAAGGTTCCTACGAGCAGTACTTC. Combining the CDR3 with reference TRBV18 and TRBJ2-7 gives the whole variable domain NAGVMQNPRHLVRRRGQEARLRCSPMKGHSHVYWYRQLPEEGLKFMVYLQKENIIDESGMPKERFSAEFPKEGPSILRIQQVVRGDSAAYFCASSPTTGGKGSYEQYFGPGTRLTVT.

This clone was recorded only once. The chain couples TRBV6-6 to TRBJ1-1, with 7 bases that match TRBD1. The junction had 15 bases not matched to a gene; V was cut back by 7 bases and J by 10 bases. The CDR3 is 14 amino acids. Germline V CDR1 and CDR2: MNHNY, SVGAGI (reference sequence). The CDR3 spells CASTAFQQGLGAFF. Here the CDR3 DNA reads TGTGCCAGCACCGCCTTTCAACAGGGGCTTGGAGCTTTCTTT.

The CDR3 protein is CATSRDLGGNEKLFF. The CDR3 bases are TGTGCCACCAGCAGAGATCTAGGAGGTAATGAAAAACTGTTTTTT. This sequence joins TRBV15 and TRBJ1-4; D gene unclear. Trimming removed 0 bases at V and 4 bases at J, with 9 bases between. CDR1 and CDR2 (germline): LNHNV, YYDKDF (reference sequence). This CDR3 comprises 15 residues. Full variable domain (rest looked up from reference TRBV15 and TRBJ1-4): DAMVIQNPRYQVTQFGKPVTLSCSQTLNHNVMYWYQQKSSQAPKLLFHYYDKDFNNEADTPDNFQSRRPNTSFCFLDIRSPGLGDTAMYLCATSRDLGGNEKLFFGSGTQLSVL.

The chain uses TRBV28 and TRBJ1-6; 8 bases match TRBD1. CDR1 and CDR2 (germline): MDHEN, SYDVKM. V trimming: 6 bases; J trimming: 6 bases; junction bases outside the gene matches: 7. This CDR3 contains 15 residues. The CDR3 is CASRDRALINSPLHF. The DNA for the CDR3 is TGTGCCAGCAGGGACAGGGCCCTCATTAATTCACCCCTCCACTTT.

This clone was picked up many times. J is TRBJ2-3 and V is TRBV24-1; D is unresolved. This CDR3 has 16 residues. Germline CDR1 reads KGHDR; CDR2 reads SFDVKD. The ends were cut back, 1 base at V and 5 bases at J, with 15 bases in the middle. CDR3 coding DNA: TGTGCCACCAGTGATTTCTCTAAGGCAGCGCGAGATACGCAGTATTTT. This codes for CATSDFSKAARDTQYF.

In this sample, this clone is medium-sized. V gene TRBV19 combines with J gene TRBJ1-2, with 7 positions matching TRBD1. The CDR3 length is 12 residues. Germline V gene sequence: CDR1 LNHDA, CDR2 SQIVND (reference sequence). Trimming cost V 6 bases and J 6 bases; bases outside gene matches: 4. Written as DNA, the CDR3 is TGTGCCAGTAGCCAGGGGACAGATGGCTACACCTTC. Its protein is CASSQGTDGYTF.

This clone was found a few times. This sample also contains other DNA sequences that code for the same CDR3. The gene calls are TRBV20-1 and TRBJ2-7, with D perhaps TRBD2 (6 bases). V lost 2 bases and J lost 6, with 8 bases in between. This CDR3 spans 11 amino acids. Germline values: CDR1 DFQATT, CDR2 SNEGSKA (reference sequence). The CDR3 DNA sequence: TGCAGTGCTAGATCGGGGGTCGAGCAGTACTTC. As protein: CSARSGVEQYF.

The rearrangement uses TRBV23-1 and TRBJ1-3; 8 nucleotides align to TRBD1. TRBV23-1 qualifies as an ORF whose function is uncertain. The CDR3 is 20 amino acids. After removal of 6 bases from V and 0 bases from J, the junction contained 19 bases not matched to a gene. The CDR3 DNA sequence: TGCGCCAGCAGCCGTCCCATCAGGGGGCTCTGGTGGAACTCTGGAAACACCATATATTTT. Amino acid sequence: CASSRPIRGLWWNSGNTIYF.

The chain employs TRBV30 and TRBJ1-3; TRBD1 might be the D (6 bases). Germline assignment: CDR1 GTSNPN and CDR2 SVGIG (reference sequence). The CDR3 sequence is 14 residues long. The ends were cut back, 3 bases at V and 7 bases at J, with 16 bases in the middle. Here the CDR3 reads CAWRGGGIRNTIYF. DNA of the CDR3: TGTGCCTGGAGGGGAGGGGGGATACGGAACACCATATATTTT.